Presented here are 29 T cell receptor beta chains from one specimen sequenced in a study of T cells expressing NK-cell markers. One entry per CDR3 protein, without DNA, is what TCRdb gives after re-calling the 5' RACE reads. Found here are approximately 440,000 distinct CDR3 sequences; the top ten clones hold over 1.3%. Sequencing used blood T cells: a sorted CD56 or NKG2C T cell subset, CD4+ or CD8+ T cells, or bulk PBMC T cells (not recorded which). The receptors shown here come from a woman in her forties or fifties in good health.

The rearrangement joins TRBV6-1 to TRBJ2-3. CDR1 and CDR2 from the germline V gene are MNHNS and SASEGT. The CDR3 sequence is 14 residues long. The CDR3 region is CASSVGLATDTQYF.

This chain links TRBV5-1 with TRBJ2-5; TCRdb gives TRBD2 as the D gene, but with no DNA this cannot be confirmed. CDR3 size: 16 residues. CDR1 SGHRS and CDR2 YFSETQ come from the germline V gene. The chain's CDR3 is CASSQTSGAAGETQYF.

The chain recombines TRBV28 with TRBJ1-5. Germline assignment: CDR1 MDHEN and CDR2 SYDVKM. The CDR3 contains 15 residues. CDR3 sequence reads: CASSLRQSSNQPQHF.

The chain has TRBV27 and TRBJ2-6; as DNA is missing, the TRBD1 call by TCRdb cannot be tested. This CDR3 contains 17 residues. Per the germline V gene, CDR1 is MNHEY and CDR2 is SMNVEV (reference sequence). CDR3 in amino acids: CASTLHPGGAGANVLTF.

V gene TRBV6-1 combines with J gene TRBJ1-5. There are 12 residues in the CDR3. The V gene's germline CDR1 is MNHNS and CDR2 SASEGT. The CDR3 protein is CGTWEFNQPQHF.

This CDR3 reads CASSRGSSGIGDEQFF. V is TRBV5-1 and J is TRBJ2-1; the D call from TCRdb, TRBD2, cannot be confirmed without DNA. The CDR3 totals 16 residues. CDR1 SGHRS and CDR2 YFSETQ come from the germline V gene. The full variable domain, completed using reference TRBV5-1 and TRBJ2-1, is KAGVTQTPRYLIKTRGQQVTLSCSPISGHRSVSWYQQTPGQGLQFLFEYFSETQRNKGNFPGRFSGRQFSNSRSEMNVSTLELGDSALYLCASSRGSSGIGDEQFFGPGTRLTVL.

The chain joins TRBV5-1 to TRBJ1-1; without DNA, the TCRdb call of TRBD1 cannot be checked. The CDR3 spans 16 residues. The V gene's germline CDR1 is SGHRS and CDR2 YFSETQ. Here the CDR3 reads CASRRRTGAGGTEAFF.

The CDR3 here is CASSLTPRGGSEKLFF. The gene calls are TRBV5-1 and TRBJ1-4. Looked up from germline, CDR1 is SGHRS and CDR2 is YFSETQ. This CDR3 is 16 amino acids long.

The rearrangement joins TRBV15 to TRBJ2-1. This CDR3 has 14 residues. Germline V gene data show CDR1 as LNHNV and CDR2 as YYDKDF (reference sequence). This CDR3 is CATSKIEPYNEQFF.

This chain connects TRBV5-1 to TRBJ2-2. The CDR3 runs 15 residues. Germline V gives CDR1 SGHRS, CDR2 YFSETQ. The CDR3 region is CASRQNSGSTGELFF.

This chain joins TRBV21-1 and TRBJ2-6; absent DNA, TCRdb's TRBD1 call cannot be checked. TRBV21-1 is a recognized pseudogene. The CDR3 runs 18 residues. CDR3 sequence reads: CASSKERGTLSGANVLTF.

The chain combines TRBV2 with TRBJ1-2. CDR1 is SNHLY and CDR2 is FYNNEI in the germline V gene. There are 14 residues in the CDR3. CDR3 sequence reads: CATQRNGANYGYTF.

The chain is built from TRBV12-3 or TRBV12-4 and TRBJ2-7; TCRdb outputs TRBD1, but without DNA this stays unchecked. The CDR3 is 17 residues long. CDR3 loop: CASSLSPDRLYSYEQYF.

V is TRBV20-1 and J is TRBJ2-1; TCRdb selects TRBD2, and the lack of DNA leaves this call unchecked. Germline-derived CDR1 and CDR2 are DFQATT and SNEGSKA (reference sequence). The CDR3 runs to 15 residues. This CDR3 reads CSARLAGTLYNEQFF.

This rearrangement joins TRBV5-1 to TRBJ2-7; with no DNA, the TCRdb D assignment of TRBD1 cannot be verified. Germline assignment: CDR1 SGHRS and CDR2 YFSETQ. The CDR3 has 15 amino acids. The CDR3 loop reads CASSLASGGNYEQYF.

V gene TRBV20-1 combines with J gene TRBJ1-1. Germline CDR1 DFQATT, CDR2 SNEGSKA (reference sequence). The CDR3 length is 14 residues. The chain's CDR3 is CSAAQRGMNTEAFF.

J is TRBJ2-7 and V is TRBV20-1. The CDR3 covers 15 residues. Germline V gives CDR1 DFQATT, CDR2 SNEGSKA (reference sequence). The CDR3 spells CSARDLEEPSYEQYF.

V gene TRBV29-1 combines with J gene TRBJ1-1; lacking DNA, the TRBD1 call made by TCRdb goes unchecked. Germline assignment: CDR1 SQVTM and CDR2 ANQGSEA. There are 14 residues in the CDR3. This chain's CDR3 is CSVASGTTNTEAFF.

V is TRBV6-6 and J is TRBJ2-3; TCRdb names TRBD1, which stays unverified in the absence of DNA. Looked up from germline, CDR1 is MNHNY and CDR2 is SVGAGI (reference sequence). The CDR3 contains 16 residues. CDR3: CASRSSGDRAADTQYF.

The rearrangement joins TRBV6-1 to TRBJ2-5; lacking DNA, the TRBD2 call made by TCRdb goes unchecked. The CDR3 spans 19 residues. Per germline, CDR1 MNHNS and CDR2 SASEGT. CDR3 loop: CASSSRLGLAGGGRVTQYF.

The chain joins TRBV9 to TRBJ2-3; the D gene TCRdb calls, TRBD1, cannot be checked with no DNA. CDR3 size: 17 residues. CDR1 and CDR2 from the germline V gene are SGDLS and YYNGEE. CDR3 amino acids: CASSAWTGLYGTDTQYF. Combining the CDR3 with reference TRBV9 and TRBJ2-3 gives the whole variable domain DSGVTQTPKHLITATGQRVTLRCSPRSGDLSVYWYQQSLDQGLQFLIQYYNGEERAKGNILERFSAQQFPDLHSELNLSSLELGDSALYFCASSAWTGLYGTDTQYFGPGTRLTVL.

The chain recombines TRBV10-3 with TRBJ1-2. The CDR3 sequence is 12 residues long. Germline lookup yields CDR1 ENHRY and CDR2 SYGVKD. The CDR3: CARYQVNYGYTF.

J is TRBJ2-7 and V is TRBV20-1; TCRdb outputs TRBD2, but without DNA this stays unchecked. CDR1 and CDR2 from the germline V gene are DFQATT and SNEGSKA (reference sequence). This CDR3 is built from 13 residues. CDR3 residues: CSARESARGEQYF.

This rearrangement joins TRBV4-1 to TRBJ1-1; TCRdb outputs TRBD1, but without DNA this stays unchecked. This CDR3 region has 15 residues. Germline V gene data show CDR1 as MGHRA and CDR2 as YSYEKL. The CDR3 sequence is CASSQVGRMNTEAFF.

This sequence joins TRBV29-1 and TRBJ1-2; the TCRdb D gene call, TRBD1, has no DNA to confirm it. There are 13 residues in the CDR3. Germline CDR1 is SQVTM and CDR2 is ANQGSEA. CDR3 sequence reads: CSVATGAFYGYTF.

The chain is built from TRBV9 and TRBJ2-7. CDR1 and CDR2 from the germline V gene are SGDLS and YYNGEE. The CDR3 loop spans 13 amino acids. The CDR3 sequence: CASSGRGSHEQYF. The complete variable domain, with remaining parts taken from reference TRBV9 and TRBJ2-7, reads DSGVTQTPKHLITATGQRVTLRCSPRSGDLSVYWYQQSLDQGLQFLIQYYNGEERAKGNILERFSAQQFPDLHSELNLSSLELGDSALYFCASSGRGSHEQYFGPGTRLTVT.

This chain connects TRBV7-3 to TRBJ2-1; lacking DNA, the TRBD1 call made by TCRdb goes unchecked. There are 15 residues in the CDR3. Germline loops: CDR1 SGHTA, CDR2 FQGTGA. CDR3 in amino acids: CASSVGTGAPNEQFF.

The J gene is TRBJ2-2, the V gene TRBV7-2; TCRdb selects TRBD2, and the lack of DNA leaves this call unchecked. The CDR3 covers 16 residues. Per germline, CDR1 SGHTA and CDR2 FQGNSA. CDR3 region: CASSPARGRGTGELFF.

The chain couples TRBV3-1 to TRBJ2-7; TCRdb returns TRBD2, unconfirmable since there is no DNA. The CDR3 is 16 residues long. Germline CDR1 is LGHDT and CDR2 is YNNKEL (reference sequence). The CDR3 here is CASSQTLAGGDYEQYF.